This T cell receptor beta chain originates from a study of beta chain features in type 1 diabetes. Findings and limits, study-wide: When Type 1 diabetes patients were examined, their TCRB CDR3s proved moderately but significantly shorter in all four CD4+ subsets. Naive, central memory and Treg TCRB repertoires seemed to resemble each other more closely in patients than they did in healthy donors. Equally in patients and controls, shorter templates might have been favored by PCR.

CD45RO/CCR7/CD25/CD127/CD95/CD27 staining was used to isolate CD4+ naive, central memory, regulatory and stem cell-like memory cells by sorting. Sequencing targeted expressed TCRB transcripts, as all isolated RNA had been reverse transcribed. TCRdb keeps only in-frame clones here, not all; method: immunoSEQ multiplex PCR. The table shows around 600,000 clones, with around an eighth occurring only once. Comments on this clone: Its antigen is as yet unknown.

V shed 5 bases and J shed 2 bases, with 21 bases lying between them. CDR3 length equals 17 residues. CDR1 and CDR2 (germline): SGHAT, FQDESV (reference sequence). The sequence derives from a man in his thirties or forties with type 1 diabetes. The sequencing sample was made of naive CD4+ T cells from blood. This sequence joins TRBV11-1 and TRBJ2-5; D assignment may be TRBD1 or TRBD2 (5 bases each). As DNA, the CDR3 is TGTGCCAGCAGCGTCGGACCCGGGAAAGGGGAGCAAGAGACCCAGTACTTC. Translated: CASSVGPGKGEQETQYF.